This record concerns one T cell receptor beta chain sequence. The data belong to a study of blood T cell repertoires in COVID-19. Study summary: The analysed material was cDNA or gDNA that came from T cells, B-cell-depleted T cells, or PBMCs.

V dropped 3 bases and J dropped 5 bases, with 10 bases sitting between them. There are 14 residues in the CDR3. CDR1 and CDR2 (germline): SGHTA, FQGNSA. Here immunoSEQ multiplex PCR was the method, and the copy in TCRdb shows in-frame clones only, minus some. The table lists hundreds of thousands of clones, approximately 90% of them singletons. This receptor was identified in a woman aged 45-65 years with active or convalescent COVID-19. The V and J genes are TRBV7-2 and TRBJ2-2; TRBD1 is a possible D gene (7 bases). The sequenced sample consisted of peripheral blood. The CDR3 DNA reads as TGTGCCAGCAGCTTCGCAGGGGGGACCGGGGAGCTGTTTTTT. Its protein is CASSFAGGTGELFF.